Listed below are T cell receptor beta chains from one sample, sequenced in a study of blood T cell repertoires in COVID-19. This table comes from immunoSEQ multiplex PCR, and its TCRdb copy is limited to in-frame clones, with some not included. The sample carries a few hundred thousand clones, about 90% recorded once. The sequenced material came from peripheral blood. All receptors derive from a man aged 18 to 29 with COVID-19, enrolled during active disease. Both conserved end residues are part of each CDR3. D genes are given only for firm matches. Part of the rows lack a size; the others show once, few, many or a class for expanded clones.

v_gene	abundance	j_gene	d_gene	CDR3aa	CDR3nt
TRBV30	NA	TRBJ2-3	TRBD2	CAWRRWEGDTQYF	TGTGCCTGGAGGCGATGGGAGGGGGATACGCAGTATTTT
TRBV27	NA	TRBJ1-1	NA	CASSLVTVNTEAFF	TGTGCCAGCAGTTTGGTGACAGTGAACACTGAAGCTTTCTTT
TRBV5-8	NA	TRBJ2-2	TRBD2	CASSSRGGRATGELFF	TGTGCCAGCAGCTCCCGGGGGGGCCGGGCCACCGGGGAGCTGTTTTTT
TRBV5-6	NA	TRBJ2-2	NA	CASSLGQGSGELFF	TGTGCCAGCAGCTTGGGTCAGGGGTCCGGGGAGCTGTTTTTT
TRBV3-1/TRBV3-2	NA	TRBJ2-2	TRBD1	CASSLGTGNTGELFF	TGTGCCAGCAGCCTGGGGACAGGAAACACCGGGGAGCTGTTTTTT
TRBV27	few	TRBJ1-1	NA	CASSFTSGTEAFF	TGTGCCAGCAGTTTTACCTCAGGGACTGAAGCTTTCTTT
TRBV24-1	NA	TRBJ2-5	TRBD2	CATSASGGPQETQYF	TGTGCCACCAGTGCCAGCGGGGGGCCACAAGAGACCCAGTACTTC
TRBV12-3/TRBV12-4	once	TRBJ1-3	NA	CASRSGNTIYF	TGTGCCAGCAGGTCAGGAAACACCATATATTTT
TRBV2	NA	TRBJ2-1	NA	CASRAEAIYNEQFF	TGTGCCAGCAGAGCCGAGGCTATTTACAATGAGCAGTTCTTC
TRBV12-3/TRBV12-4	NA	TRBJ1-5	NA	CASSIRGFQPQHF	TGTGCCAGCAGTATTAGGGGGTTTCAGCCCCAGCATTTT
TRBV7-2	NA	TRBJ2-3	NA	CASSLVASRADTQYF	TGTGCCAGCAGCTTAGTAGCTAGTCGTGCAGATACGCAGTATTTT
TRBV10-3	NA	TRBJ2-6	TRBD1	CAISEGDRGAGANVLTF	TGTGCCATCAGTGAAGGGGACAGGGGGGCTGGGGCCAACGTCCTGACTTTC
TRBV15	NA	TRBJ1-2	NA	CATSRDRIQGSDYGYTF	TGTGCCACCAGCAGAGATCGCATCCAGGGCTCCGACTATGGCTACACCTTC
TRBV3-1/TRBV3-2	NA	TRBJ2-5	NA	CASSQDAGGGQETQYF	TGTGCCAGCAGCCAAGATGCCGGCGGAGGGCAAGAGACCCAGTACTTC
TRBV5-4	NA	TRBJ2-2	TRBD2	CASSNWGGGELFF	TGTGCCAGCAGCAATTGGGGGGGCGGGGAGCTGTTTTTT
TRBV2	once	TRBJ2-7	TRBD2	CASRGLAGSLEQYF	TGTGCCAGCAGGGGACTAGCGGGGTCACTCGAGCAGTACTTC
TRBV5-5	NA	TRBJ2-7	TRBD1	CASSLTGGTYEQYF	TGTGCCAGCAGCTTAACAGGGGGTACCTACGAGCAGTACTTC
TRBV9	NA	TRBJ1-1	NA	CASSERQVPNTEAFF	TGTGCCAGCAGTGAACGACAGGTCCCCAACACTGAAGCTTTCTTT
TRBV6-6	NA	TRBJ1-3	NA	CASTPLYQGNTIYF	TGTGCCAGCACCCCCTTATATCAGGGAAACACCATATATTTT
TRBV5-1	NA	TRBJ1-3	NA	CASSLDSQGLPGNTIYF	TGCGCCAGCAGCTTGGATTCGCAGGGTCTTCCTGGAAACACCATATATTTT
TRBV20-1	NA	TRBJ2-1	NA	CSASPADSGQFF	TGCAGTGCTAGTCCCGCCGATTCAGGTCAGTTCTTC
TRBV18	NA	TRBJ1-1	NA	CASSPLGVGNTNTEAFF	TGTGCCAGCTCACCACTTGGTGTTGGTAACACGAACACTGAAGCTTTCTTT
TRBV15	NA	TRBJ1-3	NA	CATSRVGTFGNTIYF	TGTGCCACCAGCAGAGTAGGGACATTTGGAAACACCATATATTTT
TRBV7-9	NA	TRBJ2-1	NA	CASSITGFYNEQFF	TGTGCCAGCAGCATCACAGGGTTCTACAATGAGCAGTTCTTC
TRBV25-1	once	TRBJ2-2	TRBD2	CASSVLAGGLNTGELFF	TGTGCCAGCAGTGTTCTAGCGGGGGGTCTGAACACCGGGGAGCTGTTTTTT
TRBV6-6	NA	TRBJ2-1	TRBD2	CASGTSGNNEQFF	TGTGCCAGCGGGACTAGCGGAAACAATGAGCAGTTCTTC
TRBV30	NA	TRBJ1-6	NA	CAWRLDLTGSPLHF	TGTGCCTGGAGGTTGGATCTCACGGGGTCACCCCTCCACTTT
TRBV12-5	NA	TRBJ1-5	TRBD1	CASGLNRGKEGQPQHF	TGTGCTAGTGGTTTGAACAGGGGAAAGGAGGGTCAGCCCCAGCATTTT
TRBV3-1/TRBV3-2	NA	TRBJ2-7	TRBD1	CASALGDRGYEQYF	TGTGCCAGCGCCTTGGGGGACAGGGGCTACGAGCAGTACTTC
TRBV19	NA	TRBJ2-3	TRBD1	CASSTRTGGSADTQYF	TGTGCCAGTAGTACCCGGACAGGGGGTTCAGCAGATACGCAGTATTTT
TRBV24-1	NA	TRBJ2-3	NA	CATSVAQGGTQYF	TGTGCCACCAGTGTGGCCCAAGGGGGTACGCAGTATTTT
TRBV2	NA	TRBJ2-7	TRBD1	CASSKRQGRLYEQYF	TGTGCCAGCAGCAAACGACAGGGGAGACTCTACGAGCAGTACTTC
TRBV12-1	NA	TRBJ2-5	NA	CASSSPSGLRIQETQYF	TGTGCCAGCAGCTCCCCCTCAGGGCTTCGGATTCAAGAGACCCAGTACTTC
TRBV4-1	NA	TRBJ2-1	NA	CASRPIAEPPSGEQFF	TGCGCCAGCAGGCCTATAGCGGAACCGCCCTCAGGTGAGCAGTTCTTC
TRBV2	NA	TRBJ2-7	TRBD2	CASRGLAGAYEQYF	TGTGCCAGCAGGGGACTAGCGGGAGCCTACGAGCAGTACTTC
TRBV12-3/TRBV12-4	NA	TRBJ2-7	TRBD1	CASSLYRGRQYF	TGTGCCAGCAGTTTATACAGGGGCAGGCAGTACTTC
TRBV6-5	NA	TRBJ1-2	NA	CASSKQGNYGYTF	TGTGCCAGCAGTAAACAGGGAAACTATGGCTACACCTTC
TRBV5-4	NA	TRBJ1-1	NA	CASSPGTNTEAFF	TGTGCCAGCAGCCCTGGGACAAACACTGAAGCTTTCTTT
TRBV4-1	NA	TRBJ2-1	TRBD1	CASSQRTGGRNEQFF	TGCGCCAGCAGCCAGAGGACAGGGGGGAGGAATGAGCAGTTCTTC
TRBV2	NA	TRBJ1-6	NA	CASSGSTPGALHF	TGTGCCAGCAGTGGTTCGACACCCGGGGCCCTCCACTTT
TRBV6-4	NA	TRBJ1-1	NA	CASSPDTNTEAFF	TGTGCCAGCAGTCCGGACACGAACACTGAAGCTTTCTTT
TRBV2	NA	TRBJ2-1	NA	CASKSGDSYNEQFF	TGTGCCAGCAAGTCAGGGGACTCCTACAATGAGCAGTTCTTC
TRBV19	NA	TRBJ1-2	NA	CASRVGAGGYTF	TGTGCCAGTAGAGTTGGAGCCGGCGGCTACACCTTC
TRBV6-5	NA	TRBJ2-2	NA	CASSYNRNTGELFF	TGTGCCAGCAGTTACAACAGGAACACCGGGGAGCTGTTTTTT
TRBV4-1	NA	TRBJ2-2	TRBD2	CASSQAIVGRGTGELFF	TGCGCCAGCAGCCAAGCGATCGTAGGGCGGGGGACCGGGGAGCTGTTTTTT
TRBV7-2	NA	TRBJ2-2	TRBD1	CASSAKDRGWTGELFF	TGTGCCAGCAGCGCCAAGGACAGGGGATGGACCGGGGAGCTGTTTTTT
TRBV10-2	NA	TRBJ2-7	NA	CASSESGFVLRGFYEQYF	TGCGCCAGCAGTGAGTCAGGTTTCGTTCTAAGGGGGTTCTACGAGCAGTACTTC
TRBV4-1	NA	TRBJ2-7	NA	CASSQDPTGTHEQYF	TGCGCCAGCAGCCAAGATCCTACAGGGACGCACGAGCAGTACTTC
TRBV2	NA	TRBJ2-1	TRBD2	CASRPLAGGRNEQFF	TGTGCCAGCAGGCCCCTAGCGGGGGGGAGAAATGAGCAGTTCTTC
TRBV12-3/TRBV12-4	NA	TRBJ2-2	NA	CASSPEERELFF	TGTGCCAGCAGTCCCGAGGAGCGGGAGCTGTTTTTT
TRBV7-9	NA	TRBJ2-5	NA	CASTYGAREETQYF	TGTGCCAGTACCTATGGAGCGCGGGAAGAGACCCAGTACTTC
TRBV6-5	few	TRBJ1-2	NA	CASRQGSNGYTF	TGTGCCAGCCGGCAGGGGAGCAATGGCTACACCTTC
TRBV11-2	NA	TRBJ2-1	NA	CASSLAVAVYNEQFF	TGTGCCAGCAGCTTAGCTGTAGCGGTCTACAATGAGCAGTTCTTC
TRBV24-1	NA	TRBJ2-1	TRBD2	CASGGDSYNEQFF	TGTGCTTCTGGGGGGGACTCCTACAATGAGCAGTTCTTC